Listed below are T cell receptor beta chains from one sample, sequenced in a study of Graves' ophthalmopathy and Graves' hyperthyroidism. From the multiplex PCR reads, TCRdb called clonotypes with MiXCR, one entry per CDR3 protein. The sample includes 500,000 to 700,000 distinct CDR3 sequences, approximately 37% of them seen just once. The sample consisted of peripheral blood or thyroid tissue (not recorded which). The receptors come from an adult man with Graves' hyperthyroidism. Both conserved end residues are part of each CDR3. The order of the fields is D gene, V gene, clone size, J gene, CDR3 protein, CDR3 DNA. A D gene is named only where the DNA matches it firmly. Some rows mark clone size as missing; the rest say once, few, many or name a class of expanded clone.

D: NA; V: TRBV5-1; size: many; J: TRBJ2-2; CDR3: CASSEGENTGELFF; DNA: TGCGCCAGCAGCGAGGGGGAAAACACCGGGGAGCTGTTTTTT
D: NA; V: TRBV25-1; size: many; J: TRBJ1-2; CDR3: CASSENHGLNYGYTF; DNA: TGTGCCAGCAGTGAGAATCACGGGCTGAACTATGGCTACACCTTC
D: TRBD1; V: TRBV10-3; size: once; J: TRBJ1-4; CDR3: CASSEIGGDRTLFF; DNA: TGTGCCAGCAGTGAGATCGGCGGGGACAGAACACTGTTTTTT
D: TRBD1; V: TRBV20-1; size: many; J: TRBJ1-1; CDR3: CSYRGNTEAFF; DNA: TGCAGTTACAGGGGAAACACTGAAGCTTTCTTT
D: NA; V: TRBV9; size: NA; J: TRBJ2-2; CDR3: CASSVAGEILYTGELFF; DNA: TGTGCCAGCAGCGTAGCGGGCGAAATATTATACACCGGGGAGCTGTTTTTT
D: TRBD1; V: TRBV7-2; size: NA; J: TRBJ1-1; CDR3: CASSYNRGIRTEAFF; DNA: TGTGCCAGCAGCTATAACAGGGGTATCAGAACTGAAGCTTTCTTT
D: TRBD1; V: TRBV6-2/TRBV6-3; size: NA; J: TRBJ2-7; CDR3: CASSLGTEKYF; DNA: TGTGCCAGCAGTCTCGGGACAGAGAAGTACTTC
D: NA; V: TRBV20-1; size: NA; J: TRBJ2-1; CDR3: CSATGGRSYNEQFF; DNA: TGCAGTGCAACCGGGGGTCGCTCCTACAATGAGCAGTTCTTC
D: NA; V: TRBV7-8; size: NA; J: TRBJ2-5; CDR3: CASSLGDSGYETQYF; DNA: TGTGCCAGCAGCTTAGGGGACTCAGGGTATGAGACCCAGTACTTC
D: NA; V: TRBV2; size: NA; J: TRBJ2-7; CDR3: CASRTGRAEDEQYF; DNA: TGTGCCAGCAGGACAGGGAGGGCCGAGGACGAGCAGTACTTC
D: NA; V: TRBV10-3; size: few; J: TRBJ1-6; CDR3: CASSQTGTYNSPLHF; DNA: TGTGCCAGCAGCCAAACAGGAACTTATAATTCACCCCTCCACTTT
D: TRBD2; V: TRBV20-1; size: once; J: TRBJ2-1; CDR3: CSARATSGGYNEQFF; DNA: TGCAGTGCTAGAGCGACTAGCGGGGGATACAATGAGCAGTTCTTC
D: NA; V: TRBV3-1; size: many; J: TRBJ2-7; CDR3: CASSQEGHYEQYF; DNA: TGTGCCAGCAGCCAAGAGGGACACTACGAGCAGTACTTC
D: NA; V: TRBV5-1; size: many; J: TRBJ2-5; CDR3: CASTDGYSQETQYF; DNA: TGCGCCAGCACGGACGGATACAGCCAAGAGACCCAGTACTTC
D: TRBD1; V: TRBV15; size: NA; J: TRBJ1-1; CDR3: CATSGRGQGYTEAFF; DNA: TGTGCCACCAGCGGACGAGGACAGGGGTACACTGAAGCTTTCTTT
D: TRBD2; V: TRBV10-3; size: NA; J: TRBJ2-7; CDR3: CAISGTSRDEQYF; DNA: TGTGCCATCAGTGGGACTAGTAGGGATGAGCAGTACTTC